This TCR beta chain originates from a study of OX40 agonist ivuxolimab in advanced cancers. Overall study findings and caveats: At 0.1 to 3.0 mg/kg and by week 6, CD4+ and CD8+ T cells in the blood had expanded clonally. Relative to CD4+ cells, CD8+ T cells on average had more expanded clones.

As for this clone: The antigen is unknown.

Cycle 7 day 1, cycle 4 day 1, and baseline were the timepoints at which blood was sampled. After removal of 1 base from V and 9 bases from J, the junction contained 6 bases not matched to a gene. Germline V gene data show CDR1 as SGDLS and CDR2 as YYNGEE. CDR3 length: 15 amino acids. Method: immunoSEQ multiplex PCR; TCRdb's copy keeps in-frame clones and lacks some. The sample holds tens of thousands of clones, 85% seen once. The source is an adult with an advanced solid tumor such as melanoma, head and neck, liver or kidney cancer. The material was CD4+ or CD8+ T cells sorted from blood, obtained in a trial of the OX40 agonist ivuxolimab. This chain connects TRBV9 to TRBJ2-3; 12 nucleotides align to TRBD2. The CDR3 loop reads CASSVTASGRDTQYF. CDR3 in DNA: TGTGCCAGCAGCGTAACGGCTAGCGGGAGGGACACGCAGTATTTT. The whole variable domain, filled in from reference TRBV9 and TRBJ2-3, reads DSGVTQTPKHLITATGQRVTLRCSPRSGDLSVYWYQQSLDQGLQFLIQYYNGEERAKGNILERFSAQQFPDLHSELNLSSLELGDSALYFCASSVTASGRDTQYFGPGTRLTVL.